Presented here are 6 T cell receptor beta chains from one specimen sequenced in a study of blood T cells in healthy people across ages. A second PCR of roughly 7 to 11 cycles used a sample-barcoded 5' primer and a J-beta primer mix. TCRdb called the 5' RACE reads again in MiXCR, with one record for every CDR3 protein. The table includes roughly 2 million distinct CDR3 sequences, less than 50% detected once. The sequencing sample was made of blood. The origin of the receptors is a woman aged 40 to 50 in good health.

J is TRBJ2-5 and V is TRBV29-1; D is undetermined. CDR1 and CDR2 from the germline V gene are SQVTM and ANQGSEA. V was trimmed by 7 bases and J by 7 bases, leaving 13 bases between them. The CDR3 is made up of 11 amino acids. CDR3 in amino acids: CSAPVYLTQYF. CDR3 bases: TGCAGCGCCCCCGTGTATCTGACCCAGTACTTC. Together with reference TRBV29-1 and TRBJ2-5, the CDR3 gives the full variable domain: SAVISQKPSRDICQRGTSLTIQCQVDSQVTMMFWYRQQPGQSLTLIATANQGSEATYESGFVIDKFPISRPNLTFSTLTVSNMSPEDSSIYLCSAPVYLTQYFGPGTRLLVL.

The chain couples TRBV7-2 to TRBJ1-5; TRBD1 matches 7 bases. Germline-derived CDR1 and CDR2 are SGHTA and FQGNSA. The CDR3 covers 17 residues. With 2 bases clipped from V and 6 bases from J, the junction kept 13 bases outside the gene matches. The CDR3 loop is CASSLSTRGTAGQPQHF. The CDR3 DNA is TGTGCCAGCAGCTTATCCACCAGGGGGACAGCAGGTCAGCCCCAGCATTTT. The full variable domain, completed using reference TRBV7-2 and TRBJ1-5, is GAGVSQSPSNKVTEKGKDVELRCDPISGHTALYWYRQSLGQGLEFLIYFQGNSAPDKSGLPSDRFSAERTGGSVSTLTIQRTQQEDSAVYLCASSLSTRGTAGQPQHFGDGTRLSIL.

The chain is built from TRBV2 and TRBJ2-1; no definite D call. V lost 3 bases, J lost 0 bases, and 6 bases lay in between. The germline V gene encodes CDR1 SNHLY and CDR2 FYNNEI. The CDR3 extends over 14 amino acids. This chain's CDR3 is CASSEAFSYNEQFF. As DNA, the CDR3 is TGTGCCAGCAGTGAGGCCTTCTCCTACAATGAGCAGTTCTTC.

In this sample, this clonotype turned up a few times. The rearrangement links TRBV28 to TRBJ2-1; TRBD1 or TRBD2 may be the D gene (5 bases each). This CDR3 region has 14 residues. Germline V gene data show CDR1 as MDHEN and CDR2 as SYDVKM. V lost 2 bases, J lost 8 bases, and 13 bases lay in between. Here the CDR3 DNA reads TGTGCCAGCAGTTTAACAGGAGGAGTCCATGAGCAGTTCTTC. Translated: CASSLTGGVHEQFF. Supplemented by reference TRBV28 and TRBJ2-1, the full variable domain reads DVKVTQSSRYLVKRTGEKVFLECVQDMDHENMFWYRQDPGLGLRLIYFSYDVKMKEKGDIPEGYSVSREKKERFSLILESASTNQTSMYLCASSLTGGVHEQFFGPGTRLTVL.

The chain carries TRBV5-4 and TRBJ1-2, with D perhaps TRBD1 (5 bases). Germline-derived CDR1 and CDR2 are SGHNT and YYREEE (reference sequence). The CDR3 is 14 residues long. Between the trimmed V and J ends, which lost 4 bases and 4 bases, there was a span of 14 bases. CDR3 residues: CASSEGIILYGYTF. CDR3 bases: TGTGCCAGCAGCGAGGGGATTATTCTCTATGGCTACACCTTC.

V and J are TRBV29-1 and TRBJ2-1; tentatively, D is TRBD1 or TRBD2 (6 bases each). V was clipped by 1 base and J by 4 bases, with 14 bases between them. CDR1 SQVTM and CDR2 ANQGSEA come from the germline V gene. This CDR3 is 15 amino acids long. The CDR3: CSVEGHGGRYNEQFF. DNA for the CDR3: TGCAGCGTTGAAGGGCACGGGGGCCGGTACAATGAGCAGTTCTTC.